The rows below give T cell receptor beta chains drawn from one sample of a study of blood T cell repertoires in COVID-19. Assay used: immunoSEQ multiplex PCR; TCRdb lists only in-frame clones, some missing. The sample consists of under 350,000 clones, roughly 89% of them appearing once. Sequenced material: peripheral blood. The receptors come from a middle-aged man with acute or convalescent COVID-19. CDR3s leave out the opening cysteine and the closing phenylalanine or tryptophan.

j_call,v_call,cdr3_aa
TRBJ2-5,TRBV29-1,RDPSGLYQETQY
TRBJ2-3,TRBV18,ASSPESTSTDTQY
TRBJ1-5,TRBV7-2,ASTQRTETYQPQH
TRBJ1-2,TRBV29-1,SVGAGSNYGYT
TRBJ1-1,TRBV7-3,ASSLRRHTEAF
TRBJ2-3,TRBV30,AWSVWRGGSTDTQY
TRBJ1-2,TRBV5-1,ASSLSGGAYGYT
TRBJ1-1,TRBV5-8,ASSLLAGNMNTEAF
TRBJ1-6,TRBV3-1/TRBV3-2,ASSQEGPGQGDSPLH
TRBJ1-1,TRBV3-1/TRBV3-2,ASSQLANTEAF
TRBJ2-2,TRBV7-2,ASSSTQAPSTGELF
TRBJ2-1,TRBV30,AWIGGGGYNEQF
TRBJ2-3,TRBV18,ASSPPSSGAIQY
TRBJ2-3,TRBV29-1,SVTLAGERTDTQY
TRBJ1-2,TRBV4-1,ASSQEYGTGINYGYT
TRBJ1-1,TRBV6-1,ASSEAQGMGEAF